The TCR beta chain described here comes from a study of cytomegalovirus exposure and HLA in healthy donors (dated by TCRdb to 2017 to 2019). At the level of the whole study: According to an earlier analysis of 550 to 750 of the donors, about 170 million T cells yielded over 100 million unique TCR beta sequences and 250 to 350 Gb of sequence data. About 280 gigabases of sequencing data and around 88 million unique TCR sequences made up an early release that covered 500 to 650 HLA-typed donors. The genetic ancestry cluster associated with self-reported Caucasian donors included around four fifths of the approximately 410 genotyped donors. The study was designed to test whether signatures of past pathogen exposure could be identified by cataloging public T cell receptors. The study profiled the T cell repertoires of about 640 subjects by immunosequencing and related them to cytomegalovirus serostatus. Besides the first cohort of approximately 670 subjects, a separate validation cohort made up of roughly 120 different subjects was used. To predict cytomegalovirus infection status, the study brought together high-throughput TCR immunosequencing, statistical association of individual TCRs with disease status, and machine learning. To study patterns of TCR occurrence, a later analysis re-analyzed previously published TCR beta repertoires from several hundred donors and added high-resolution HLA genotyping. The later analysis used no new phenotypic data to find candidate immune exposures, relying instead on TCR beta sequences and their occurrence across donors. An earlier analysis of some 500 of the donors used high-throughput TCR beta sequencing to judge whether each TCR beta V gene segment behaved as functional or pseudogenic. Donor age, sex, ethnicity and CMV serostatus were compiled together with the repertoire data. A later genetic analysis used genome-wide SNP genotypes for about 55% of the 666 donors, treating that subset as a discovery cohort. All discovery cohort repertoires had been generated using a single sequencing platform. HLA typing included class I and class II loci at four-digit resolution. The number of donors typed differed by locus, with about 620-630 for A, B, C, DRB1 and DQB1, more than 500 for DQA1, 600 to 610 for DPA1, and 400 to 490 for DPB1. Roughly 5 DR-DQ haplotypes were handled as single units for association and clustering, since linkage in the cohort was strong. Among some 400 genotyped donors of the cohort, an average of around 250,000 unique TCR beta nucleotide sequences was sequenced per donor, of which about 18% were non-productive. Summary of the overall study and its limitations: The study listed approximately 150 TCR beta chains as associated with cytomegalovirus. According to a later analysis, most CMV-associated TCR beta chains appeared to be HLA-restricted, and the HLA associations seemed to be driven largely by CMV exposure. Linkage disequilibrium might explain the correlated functional status among segregating V segments, but an unknown experimental factor could not be excluded. Some IMGT-functional V segments, including TRBV6-2 and TRBV6-3, could not be told apart with the 87-base-pair reads, so those segments were excluded. In this cohort, only TCR beta chains were sequenced, and detectable features were limited by the absence of alpha or paired-chain data. Because counts were too low, roughly 17 rarely observed V segments, including chromosome 9 orphons, were left out of the earlier analysis of 587 of the donors. Roughly uniform sequencing depth across donors was assumed in presence/absence analyses, although this assumption may not hold. Because HLA typing was unavailable for some donors at each locus, only the typed subset was used in association tests. In a later analysis, the rate of TCR association differed among HLA loci, with DRB1 alleles having the most associated TCRs and HLA-C alleles having the fewest. In a later genetic analysis, a missense DCLRE1C variant was associated with V-gene and J-gene trimming of TCR beta chains, and the association was replicated in an independent cohort. Most TCR sequences were observed very rarely across donors, whereas some public TCRs were present in many individuals. In an earlier analysis of about 540 of the donors, most TCR beta V segments were observed in productive rearrangements about 90% or about 30% of the time, broadly matching IMGT annotations. The only immune exposure information available for the cohort was CMV serostatus. A further reported finding was that TCR beta sequences accurately predicted the HLA-A and HLA-B alleles for most subjects in the first cohort. Strong co-occurrence of HLA alleles, especially DR and DQ, made assigning TCR associations to individual alleles difficult. According to a later genetic analysis, donors in an Asian-associated ancestry cluster had fewer N-insertions in productive TCRs than the approximately 710-donor mean. In both the original and validation cohorts, the classifier was reported to diagnose cytomegalovirus status with high specificity and sensitivity. At a false discovery rate of 0.05, a later analysis linked 15,000 to 20,000 TCR beta sequences to specific HLA alleles. A few of the identified cytomegalovirus-associated TCR beta chains were confirmed in vitro to be specific for cytomegalovirus antigens. According to the authors, the approach could potentially be generalized to other disease states and immunological phenotypes. In a later analysis, several top co-occurrence clusters were reported to appear linked to parvovirus B19, influenza, CMV and Epstein-Barr virus. Compared with equally common non-associated chains, HLA-associated TCR beta chains in a later analysis were more clonally expanded and had lower generation probabilities. A cluster of highly shared sequence variants was judged likely to represent a technical artifact of the sequencing pipeline.

Looking up the germline V gene yields CDR1 LGHNA and CDR2 YNFKEQ. There are 19 amino acids in the CDR3, from cysteine to phenylalanine inclusive. The sequence is cut down to CDR3 DNA, 57 bases in frame from base 1. Between the V and J ends, shortened by 3 bases and 3 bases respectively, the junction contains 25 bases. The cohort comprised 710 or so healthy bone marrow donors. At the time of sampling, every cohort member was nominally healthy, though immune exposures that went unrecorded were likely present. The donor tested CMV seropositive and was one of the 289 seropositive cohort members. A peripheral blood sample was provided by each donor, and peripheral blood mononuclear cells were used for TCR beta sequencing. The Qiagen DNeasy Blood Extraction Kit was used to extract genomic DNA from the blood cell samples. Library preparation employed the immunoSEQ multiplex PCR assay. The multiplex PCR relied on a mix of 60 forward primers for TCR Vbeta segments and 13 reverse primers for TCR Jbeta segments. The CDR3 region of rearranged TCR beta genes was amplified from genomic DNA by a multiplex PCR assay. The amplified TCR beta libraries were sequenced on the Illumina HiSeq System as 87-base-pair reads. From the authors' description of their analysis: A later analysis counted about 80 million unique TCR beta chains across the roughly 700 repertoires, and some 11 million of these chains were shared by at least two donors. A nearest-neighbor algorithm error-corrected the raw reads and collapsed the reads into unique sequences, merging closely related sequences to remove PCR and sequencing errors. To assign V, D and J gene segments, CDR3 sequences were aligned to IMGT reference sequences. For a sequence to be retained, a match of at least six nucleotides to both a V gene segment and a J gene segment was required. A rearrangement counted as productive if the CDR3 had no stop codons and remained in frame with V and J, and every other rearrangement counted as non-productive. CDR3 was defined by IMGT convention, running from the second conserved V-encoded cysteine to the conserved J-encoded phenylalanine. The earlier analysis of a few hundred of the donors excluded any sequence lacking an unambiguous match to a single V gene segment. An earlier analysis of several hundred of the donors called V segments functional above 56.7% productive rearrangements and segregating when the between-donor standard deviation exceeded 5%. A statistical classification framework was developed to diagnose cytomegalovirus status using the catalog of TCR beta chain sequences. V and J gene assignment, in a later analysis, came from comparing TCR nucleotide sequences with IMGT/GENE-DB human TR gene sequences. A later analysis assigned CDR3 sequences and most-parsimonious VDJ recombination scenarios with the TCRdist pipeline. In a later analysis, each TCR beta chain was defined by its CDR3 amino acid sequence together with its V-gene family, and reads lacking a unique V-gene family were excluded. As a way to deal with suspected cross-contamination and a sequencing artifact, a later analysis dropped 450 to 700 nucleotide sequences that were highly shared and had low generation probability. In a later analysis, a clonal expansion index was calculated for each public chain from normalized within-repertoire ranks of inferred template counts. In a later analysis, generation probabilities were computed using a VDJ recombination model fitted to out-of-frame rearrangements, and the results were checked against IGoR. In a later analysis, hypergeometric tests were used to score TCR-TCR, TCR-HLA and TCR-CMV co-occurrence, with a repertoire-size bias correction applied to TCR pairs. A later analysis estimated false discovery rates by permuting HLA or CMV assignments 20 times. A later analysis grouped co-occurring TCRs with DBSCAN, adding TCRdist sequence similarity when clustering within HLA-allele-positive subsets. Repertoires with fewer than 30,000 or more than 120,000 public chains were left out of co-occurrence clustering, as were five repertoires with anomalous nucleotide sharing. Not all clones reach the TCRdb copy of this immuneACCESS table, which keeps in-frame sequences only. Checked studies attribute under half of the gap to unresolved V genes and leave the rest unexplained. That table gives V, J and clone size, and the DNA gave D and trimming. This sample gives almost 90,000 clones in total; 85% of them show up just once. The ten largest clones add up to less than 8% of the sample.

As regards this clone: Its antigen has not been determined. The record has no base qualities; no much larger clone is one base away.

The clonotype originates from a man between 35 and 55 years old in good health and CMV-seropositive. The sequence is built from TRBV4-2 and TRBJ2-3; the D segment could be TRBD2, given 7 matching bases. The sample consisted of PBMCs. This receptor carries the CDR3 CASSHPRGGIQQGTDTQYF. The sequenced DNA: TGTGCCAGCAGCCACCCAAGGGGGGGGATACAACAGGGTACAGATACGCAGTATTTT.